Below are 27 T cell receptor beta chains sequenced from a single sample in a study of PD-L1 blockade in urothelial cancer. Produced via immunoSEQ multiplex PCR; TCRdb's table is partial and in-frame only. Of 50,000 to 60,000 clones listed, approximately 90% are singletons. The time point is: peripheral blood 6 weeks after treatment start. Sequenced here: PBMCs, sampled around atezolizumab (anti-PD-L1) treatment. The receptor source for this set is a man between 60 and 70 years old with urothelial cancer.

The chain links TRBV7-9 to TRBJ2-1; possibly TRBD2 for D (6 bases). This CDR3 spans 14 amino acids. Deletions cut 0 bases from V and 5 bases from J, with 8 bases between. CDR1 and CDR2 from the germline V gene are SEHNR and FQNEAQ (reference sequence). In DNA form, the CDR3 reads TGTGCCAGCAGCTTAGCAACTAGCCACAATGAGCAGTTCTTC. This encodes CASSLATSHNEQFF.

DNA of the CDR3: TGTGCCACCACGTGGGAGGGGCGCACTGAAGCTTTCTTT. It yields the protein CATTWEGRTEAFF. This chain connects TRBV7-9 to TRBJ1-1, with D perhaps TRBD1 (5 bases). Germline V CDR1 and CDR2: SEHNR, FQNEAQ (reference sequence). Deletions cut 10 bases from V and 4 bases from J, with 16 bases between. The CDR3 totals 13 residues.

The chain recombines TRBV29-1 with TRBJ1-5, with 7 bases lining up with TRBD1. Trimming cost V 8 bases and J 2 bases; bases outside gene matches: 9. This CDR3 comprises 14 residues. Germline V CDR1 and CDR2: SQVTM, ANQGSEA. In DNA, the CDR3 is TGCAGCTGCTTGGGCCAGGGGGGCAATCAGCCCCAGCATTTT. Translation: CSCLGQGGNQPQHF. The variable domain in full, completed from reference TRBV29-1 and TRBJ1-5, reads SAVISQKPSRDICQRGTSLTIQCQVDSQVTMMFWYRQQPGQSLTLIATANQGSEATYESGFVIDKFPISRPNLTFSTLTVSNMSPEDSSIYLCSCLGQGGNQPQHFGDGTRLSIL.

The CDR3 DNA is TGTGCCAGCAGTAGGACAGGGTGGAATGAGCAGTTCTTC. Its protein is CASSRTGWNEQFF. This chain connects TRBV6-5 to TRBJ2-1, with 8 bases lining up with TRBD1. Looked up from germline, CDR1 is MNHEY and CDR2 is SVGAGI. The V and J ends lost 5 bases and 7 bases, in that order; junction bases with no gene match: 4. This CDR3 spans 13 amino acids.

The chain joins TRBV9 to TRBJ2-3; D gene ambiguous. V dropped 4 bases and J dropped 1 base, with 13 bases sitting between them. The CDR3 length is 15 residues. Germline-derived CDR1 and CDR2 are SGDLS and YYNGEE. The CDR3 nucleotides are TGTGCCAGCAGCACCCGAGCCCCCGGCACAGATACGCAGTATTTT. Encoded protein: CASSTRAPGTDTQYF.

This clone occurred once. The chain links TRBV4-1 to TRBJ2-3; TRBD2 matches 14 bases. This CDR3 has 18 residues. The trim removed 0 bases at V and 5 bases at J, leaving 7 bases unmatched. CDR1 is MGHRA, CDR2 YSYEKL, per germline. The CDR3 reads CASSQDSVTSGREDTQYF. The CDR3 region has the DNA TGCGCCAGCAGCCAAGATTCCGTGACTAGCGGGAGGGAAGATACGCAGTATTTT.

The chain is built from TRBV5-6 and TRBJ1-6; 8 positions match TRBD1. The CDR3 loop spans 14 amino acids. The V gene's germline CDR1 is SGHDT and CDR2 YYEEEE. The V and J ends lost 4 bases and 9 bases, in that order; junction bases with no gene match: 6. The CDR3 nucleotides are TGTGCCAGCAGCCTCAGGGGGCTGGCTTCACCCCTCCACTTT. Amino acid sequence: CASSLRGLASPLHF.

The table lists this clone with a count of one. The chain links TRBV19 to TRBJ2-5; the match to TRBD1 covers 10 bases. The CDR3 length is 12 residues. Germline CDR1 and CDR2: LNHDA and SQIVND (reference sequence). Trimming at V came to 10 bases and at J to 3 bases, leaving 2 bases not matched to a gene. The CDR3 region has the DNA TGTGCCACAGGGACAGGGGAAGAGACCCAGTACTTC. Translation: CATGTGEETQYF.

V is TRBV18 and J is TRBJ1-2, with D possibly matching TRBD1 (6 bases). CDR3 length equals 15 residues. The germline V gene has CDR1 KGHSH and CDR2 LQKENI. With 3 bases removed from V and 0 bases from J, the gap between germline ends came to 11 bases. The CDR3 region has the DNA TGTGCCAGCTCACCTGCGGACAGATCTAACTATGGCTACACCTTC. Translated: CASSPADRSNYGYTF.

The CDR3: CAIRARLAVGQDTQYF. CDR3 sequence (DNA): TGTGCCATCAGAGCCAGACTAGCCGTGGGTCAAGATACGCAGTATTTT. The chain couples TRBV10-3 to TRBJ2-3; 7 bases are shared with TRBD2. The CDR3 covers 16 residues. The germline V gene encodes CDR1 ENHRY and CDR2 SYGVKD. The V segment lost 6 bases and the J segment 5 bases; nucleotides outside the gene matches: 14.

This clone was recorded only once. The chain joins TRBV14 to TRBJ2-7, with 8 bases identical to TRBD1. The junction had 14 bases not matched to a gene; V was cut back by 4 bases and J by 6 bases. This CDR3 has 16 amino acids. Germline V gene sequence: CDR1 SGHDN, CDR2 FVKESK. The DNA for the CDR3 is TGTGCCAGCAGCCGCGCACAGGGGGTACTTTTATCCGAGCAGTACTTC. Protein product: CASSRAQGVLLSEQYF.

The genes are TRBV7-9 and TRBJ2-3, with 8 bases that match TRBD2. Per germline, CDR1 SEHNR and CDR2 FQNEAQ (reference sequence). J lost 4 bases, V lost 5 bases, and 11 bases had no gene match. The CDR3 covers 16 residues. The CDR3: CASSHTGTRLSDTQYF. DNA of the CDR3: TGTGCCAGCAGCCACACCGGGACTAGATTATCAGATACGCAGTATTTT.

V is TRBV6-6 and J is TRBJ1-4; 10 bases map to TRBD1. The V and J ends lost 7 bases and 6 bases, in that order; junction bases with no gene match: 11. CDR1 MNHNY and CDR2 SVGAGI come from the germline V gene (reference sequence). CDR3 length: 16 residues. CDR3 bases: TGTGCCAGCACACCGGGACAGGGGAGGGAAGATGAAAAACTGTTTTTT. Amino acids: CASTPGQGREDEKLFF.

The chain links TRBV7-3 to TRBJ2-5; 15 bases fit TRBD2. V was pared by 5 bases and J by 0 bases, with 7 bases of the junction left unmatched. This CDR3 region has 18 residues. Germline values: CDR1 SGHTA, CDR2 FQGTGA. CDR3: CASSRRGTSGGNQETQYF. CDR3 sequence (DNA): TGTGCCAGCAGCCGAAGGGGGACTAGCGGGGGGAACCAAGAGACCCAGTACTTC.

This clone is a singleton in its sample. The chain joins TRBV5-1 to TRBJ1-1; TRBD1 agrees at 10 bases. The germline V gene has CDR1 SGHRS and CDR2 YFSETQ. CDR3 size: 16 residues. V gave up 2 bases and J gave up 0 bases; unmatched junction bases: 4. Here the CDR3 reads CASSFATGGMNTEAFF. DNA of the CDR3: TGCGCCAGCAGCTTTGCGACAGGGGGCATGAACACTGAAGCTTTCTTT. The full variable domain, rest sourced from reference TRBV5-1 and TRBJ1-1, is KAGVTQTPRYLIKTRGQQVTLSCSPISGHRSVSWYQQTPGQGLQFLFEYFSETQRNKGNFPGRFSGRQFSNSRSEMNVSTLELGDSALYLCASSFATGGMNTEAFFGQGTRLTVV.

The chain employs TRBV7-8 and TRBJ2-1, with 9 bases matching TRBD2. Trimming took 5 bases from V and 9 from J; bases not matched to a gene: 17. The CDR3 runs 17 residues. Germline V gives CDR1 SGHVS, CDR2 FQNEAQ. The CDR3 region is CASSPREAGGRTTEQFF. Here the CDR3 DNA reads TGTGCCAGCAGCCCTAGGGAAGCGGGAGGCCGTACAACTGAGCAGTTCTTC. Full variable domain (missing parts from reference TRBV7-8 and TRBJ2-1): GAGVSQSPRYKVAKRGQDVALRCDPISGHVSLFWYQQALGQGPEFLTYFQNEAQLDKSGLPSDRFFAERPEGSVSTLKIQRTQQEDSAVYLCASSPREAGGRTTEQFFGPGTRLTVL.

The chain uses TRBV6-5 and TRBJ1-2; D is undetermined. The CDR3 contains 14 residues. Germline loops: CDR1 MNHEY, CDR2 SVGAGI. Between the trimmed V and J ends, which lost 0 bases and 8 bases, there was a span of 13 bases. The CDR3 region has the DNA TGTGCCAGCAGTTACTCTCTAAGTCCTCGAGGCTACACCTTC. This encodes CASSYSLSPRGYTF.

This clone was picked up a small number of times. The J gene is TRBJ1-2, the V gene TRBV30, with D perhaps TRBD1 (6 bases). In germline, CDR1 is GTSNPN, CDR2 SVGIG (reference sequence). The germline V and J ends were trimmed by 3 bases and 4 bases, with 15 bases remaining between them. This CDR3 contains 14 residues. CDR3 DNA: TGTGCCTGGAGAGAGTCGGGGGGCGGCTATGGCTACACCTTC. This codes for CAWRESGGGYGYTF.

The chain has TRBV6-6 and TRBJ1-1, with 10 bases aligning to TRBD1. The CDR3 runs 15 residues. Losses at the gene ends were 4 bases for V and 4 bases for J; bases not matched to a gene: 6. The germline CDR1 and CDR2 sequences are MNHNY and SVGAGI (reference sequence). CDR3 coding DNA: TGTGCCAGCAGTTCGGGACAGGGGTTGAGCACTGAAGCTTTCTTT. This translates into CASSSGQGLSTEAFF.

The V gene is TRBV4-1, the J gene TRBJ1-5; perhaps TRBD1 as D (5 bases). The CDR3 is 14 residues long. The V end lost 1 base, the J end lost 7 bases, and 11 bases lay between the germline ends. Germline CDR1 reads MGHRA; CDR2 reads YSYEKL. The CDR3 loop is CASSQARAGQPQHF. For the CDR3, the DNA is TGCGCCAGCAGCCAAGCCAGGGCAGGGCAGCCCCAGCATTTT.

The chain recombines TRBV7-2 with TRBJ2-7; D unclear. Between the trimmed V and J ends, which lost 2 bases and 4 bases, there was a span of 9 bases. Germline V CDR1 and CDR2: SGHTA, FQGNSA. The CDR3 totals 13 residues. CDR3 sequence (DNA): TGTGCCAGCAGCTTACTAACGAATTACGAGCAGTACTTC. This codes for CASSLLTNYEQYF.

The rearrangement joins TRBV28 to TRBJ1-2; 7 positions agree with TRBD1. The CDR3 has 14 residues. Germline CDR1 is MDHEN and CDR2 is SYDVKM. After removal of 3 bases from V and 7 bases from J, the junction contained 8 bases not matched to a gene. CDR3 residues: CASSLVDRAGGYTF. CDR3 nucleotides: TGTGCCAGCAGTTTGGTAGACAGGGCGGGTGGCTACACCTTC.

The chain couples TRBV14 to TRBJ1-2; the D gene is possibly TRBD1 (5 bases). CDR3 length equals 14 residues. Germline loops: CDR1 SGHDN, CDR2 FVKESK. Trimming cost V 0 bases and J 8 bases, with 13 bases left between them. The CDR3 spells CASSQDRGSGGYTF. The CDR3, as DNA: TGTGCCAGCAGCCAAGATCGGGGGAGTGGAGGCTACACCTTC.

J is TRBJ2-3 and V is TRBV6-5, with 10 bases identical to TRBD1. J lost 8 bases, V lost 5 bases, and 10 bases had no gene match. The CDR3 spans 15 residues. The V gene's germline CDR1 is MNHEY and CDR2 SVGAGI. The CDR3, as DNA: TGTGCCAGCAGTCTCTTAGGACAGGGGGTGCGTACGCAGTATTTT. This translates into CASSLLGQGVRTQYF.

This clone has a single count. One end of the junction fails to match germline, which may point to a read error. This chain links TRBV7-9 with TRBJ2-7, with 11 bases lining up with TRBD2. CDR3 length equals 14 residues. Looked up from germline, CDR1 is SEHNR and CDR2 is FQNEAQ (reference sequence). DNA of the CDR3: TGTGCCAGCAGATTAGCGGGGGGGCCCGGCGAGCAGTACTTC. Its translation is CASRLAGGPGEQYF. Full variable domain (rest looked up from reference TRBV7-9 and TRBJ2-7): DTGVSQNPRHKITKRGQNVTFRCDPISEHNRLYWYRQTLGQGPEFLTYFQNEAQLEKSRLLSDRFSAERPKGSFSTLEIQRTEQGDSAMYLCASRLAGGPGEQYFGPGTRLTVT.

The chain employs TRBV9 and TRBJ2-1; 7 bases agree with TRBD2. V was pared by 4 bases and J by 4 bases, with 11 bases of the junction left unmatched. Germline V gene lookup returns CDR1 SGDLS and CDR2 YYNGEE. This CDR3 spans 16 amino acids. The CDR3 region is CASSLNSGTTYNEQFF. The CDR3 DNA sequence: TGTGCCAGCAGCCTGAATTCCGGGACTACTTACAATGAGCAGTTCTTC. Together with reference TRBV9 and TRBJ2-1, the CDR3 gives the full variable domain: DSGVTQTPKHLITATGQRVTLRCSPRSGDLSVYWYQQSLDQGLQFLIQYYNGEERAKGNILERFSAQQFPDLHSELNLSSLELGDSALYFCASSLNSGTTYNEQFFGPGTRLTVL.

The chain joins TRBV7-6 to TRBJ2-7; D gene uncertain. Germline V gene lookup returns CDR1 SGHVS and CDR2 FNYEAQ. The CDR3 is 16 residues long. V dropped 5 bases and J dropped 0 bases, with 17 bases sitting between them. The CDR3 coding sequence is TGTGCCAGCAGCCCCCGAGCCAGCGCGAGCTCCTACGAGCAGTACTTC. The encoded protein is CASSPRASASSYEQYF.